These 3 T cell receptor beta chains share one sample of origin, sequenced in a study of cytotoxic CD8 clonotypes in ibrutinib-treated CLL. The method was immunoSEQ multiplex PCR; TCRdb's version includes in-frame clones alone and lacks a portion of them. The sample includes hundreds of thousands of clones, about 77% of them seen just once. This specimen consisted of PBMCs, obtained before ibrutinib treatment. Receptors were obtained from a human donor with chronic lymphocytic leukemia.

This sequence joins TRBV4-1 and TRBJ2-1, with 14 positions matching TRBD2. This CDR3 contains 18 residues. Trimming took 4 bases from V and 4 from J; bases not matched to a gene: 9. The germline V gene has CDR1 MGHRA and CDR2 YSYEKL. The CDR3 coding sequence is TGCGCCAGCAGCCTTACGGGACTAGCGGGAGCACTTTACAATGAGCAGTTCTTC. Translating it yields CASSLTGLAGALYNEQFF.

The genes are TRBV4-3 and TRBJ1-5; a possible D gene is TRBD1 (6 bases). With 0 bases removed from V and 7 bases from J, the gap between germline ends came to 16 bases. Germline values: CDR1 LGHNA, CDR2 YSLEER. CDR3 length equals 16 residues. CDR3 DNA sequence: TGCGCCAGCAGCCAAGATCTCCTGGGGGGGCACCAGCCCCAGCATTTT. Its protein is CASSQDLLGGHQPQHF.

The CDR3 nucleotides read TGTGCCAGAAGCGACAGACAGGGAAGAGAGACCCAGTACTTC. The encoded protein is CARSDRQGRETQYF. This chain connects TRBV5-3 to TRBJ2-5, with 7 bases lining up with TRBD1. Being an ORF, TRBV5-3 has a function that is uncertain. The ends lost 4 bases at V and 4 bases at J; junction bases unmatched: 7. The CDR3 runs 14 residues.